This T cell receptor beta chain was profiled in a study of spatial heterogeneity in lung cancer. Each TCR cDNA molecule carried a unique molecular identifier. MiXCR, run by TCRdb on the 5' RACE reads, gives a single entry per CDR3 protein. Among 60,000 to 80,000 distinct CDR3 sequences, about an eighth were seen once, and the ten largest hold 6.5% to 8.5%. Trimming took off 3 bases at V and 3 bases at J, with 12 bases between the two ends. Germline CDR1 SEHNR, CDR2 FQNEAQ (reference sequence). The CDR3 is 14 amino acids. Time point: sample taken at primary tumor resection. Tumor, nontumor lung or frozen PBMC supplied whole RNA, sequenced without sorting. Patients with untreated early-stage non-small cell lung cancer, numbering around 72, were the donors. Study results and caveats: Follow-up blood showed ubiquitous expanded tumor TCRs less than blood at resection did.

This clonotype has just a few counts. The antigen is undetermined. Sequences were derived from PBMCs, sampled at surgery. The rearrangement joins TRBV7-9 to TRBJ2-7; D remains ambiguous. This clonotype originated in a male donor with early-stage non-small cell lung cancer. DNA for the CDR3: TGTGCCAGCAGCTTGCAGGACCCAAACTACGAGCAGTACTTC. This translates into CASSLQDPNYEQYF.